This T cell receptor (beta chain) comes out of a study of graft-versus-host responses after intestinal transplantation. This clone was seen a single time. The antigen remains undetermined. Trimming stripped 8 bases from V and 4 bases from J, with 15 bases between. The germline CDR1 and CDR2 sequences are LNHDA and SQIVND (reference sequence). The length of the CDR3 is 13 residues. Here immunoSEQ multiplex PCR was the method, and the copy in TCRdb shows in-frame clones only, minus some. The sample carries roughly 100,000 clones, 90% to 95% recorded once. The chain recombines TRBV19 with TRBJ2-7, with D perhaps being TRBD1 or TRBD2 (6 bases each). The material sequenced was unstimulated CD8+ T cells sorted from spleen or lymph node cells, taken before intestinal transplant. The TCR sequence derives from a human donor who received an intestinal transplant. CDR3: CASQGGRTYEQYF. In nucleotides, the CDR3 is TGTGCCAGTCAAGGGGGGCGGACGTACGAGCAGTACTTC.